This TCR beta chain derives from a study of cytomegalovirus exposure and HLA in healthy donors. Findings and caveats of the study: DRB1 showed the most TCR associations and HLA-C the fewest in a later analysis, as rates varied by HLA locus. The classifier reportedly diagnosed cytomegalovirus status with high specificity and sensitivity. Most TCR beta V segments were productive about 87% or about 30% of the time in an earlier analysis. A missense variant in DCLRE1C was later tied to TCR beta V- and J-gene trimming.

V gave up 0 bases and J gave up 5 bases; unmatched junction bases: 3. The length of the CDR3 is 15 residues. Germline loops: CDR1 MDHEN, CDR2 SYDVKM. A remark on this clone: Its antigen is undetermined.

PCR primers comprised 60 Vbeta and 13 Jbeta primers. Only in-frame clones appear in the TCRdb table, and some are missing; sequencing was by immunoSEQ multiplex PCR. The listing records roughly 200,000 clones. This chain links TRBV28 with TRBJ1-1; TRBD1 matches 10 bases. The receptor was isolated from a girl under 10 years old in good health and CMV-seropositive. Sequenced material: PBMCs. CDR3 sequence: CASSLWGTGVTEAFF. CDR3 coding DNA: TGTGCCAGCAGTTTATGGGGGACAGGGGTAACTGAAGCTTTCTTT.